This T cell receptor (beta chain) was observed in a study of T cell responses to AZD1222 COVID-19 vaccine. Study outcomes and limitations: Sampling that yielded the repertoires occurred only after the peak T cell response. The breadth and depth of Spike-specific TCRs increased once two AZD1222 doses had been given. Baseline seropositivity characterized only six AZD1222 recipients. The reported proportion of spike-specific TCRs targeting unmutated variant regions was nearly half.

For this clone: Its antigen is not known.

Deletions cut 8 bases from V and 3 bases from J, with 19 bases between. Germline lookup yields CDR1 MDHEN and CDR2 SYDVKM. This CDR3 is 15 amino acids long. Profiling relied on immunoSEQ multiplex PCR, and the TCRdb table lists in-frame clones only, not all of them. Here the sample spans about 140,000 clones, approximately 90% being singletons. This chain links TRBV28 with TRBJ1-2, with a possible D match to TRBD1 (5 bases). This clonotype was sampled from an adult in good health. The source was peripheral blood, collected on day 0 of AZD1222 vaccination. In DNA, the CDR3 is TGTGCCAGCCTCCCCCAGGACACGAGGTACTATGGCTACACCTTC. Residues: CASLPQDTRYYGYTF.